Listed here are 9 T cell receptor beta chains from one sample, sequenced in a study of blood T cell repertoires in COVID-19. The repertoire was sequenced with immunoSEQ multiplex PCR; TCRdb's copy has only in-frame clones and lacks some. The repertoire consists of 25,000 to 30,000 clones, with 80% to 90% occurring once and the leading ten covering roughly half. The sample was peripheral blood. The source is a human donor with acute or convalescent COVID-19. The donor label of this sample is uncertain.

The rearrangement joins TRBV27 to TRBJ2-7; 8 bases line up with TRBD2. The CDR3 is 14 amino acids. Germline loops: CDR1 MNHEY, CDR2 SMNVEV (reference sequence). J gave up 6 bases and V 2 bases, and 6 bases lay outside the gene matches. The CDR3 DNA sequence: TGTGCCAGCAGTTTAAGCGGGAGATGGCGCGAGCAGTACTTC. It encodes CASSLSGRWREQYF.

The V and J genes are TRBV4-2 and TRBJ2-5; D may be TRBD2 (5 bases). V was cut by 0 bases and J by 2 bases, with 13 bases left in between. Germline V CDR1 and CDR2: LGHNA, YNFKEQ. There are 16 residues in the CDR3. The CDR3 DNA follows: TGTGCCAGCAGCCAAGAATGGTCGGGGAGTCAAGAGACCCAGTACTTC. This translates into CASSQEWSGSQETQYF.

The chain carries TRBV11-2 and TRBJ2-2, with 7 bases matching TRBD1. The germline V gene encodes CDR1 SGHAT and CDR2 FQNNGV. Trimming removed 6 bases from V and 2 bases from J; junction bases left unmatched: 6. This CDR3 has 15 residues. CDR3 residues: CASSKGGLNTGELFF. In nucleotides, the CDR3 is TGTGCCAGCAGTAAAGGGGGCCTTAACACCGGGGAGCTGTTTTTT.

The rearrangement uses TRBV7-7 and TRBJ2-7; 8 positions match TRBD1. Germline CDR1 SSHAT, CDR2 FNYEAQ (reference sequence). This CDR3 comprises 15 residues. The CDR3 bases are TGTGCTAGGCCCCGTGTGGGACAGGCGTTATACGAGCAGTACTTC. As protein: CARPRVGQALYEQYF.

The rearrangement links TRBV5-4 to TRBJ2-1; 8 nucleotides line up with TRBD2. Germline-derived CDR1 and CDR2 are SGHNT and YYREEE (reference sequence). There are 16 residues in the CDR3. Trimming cost V 0 bases and J 2 bases; bases outside gene matches: 4. The chain's CDR3 is CASSLEVAGPYNEQFF. CDR3 bases: TGTGCCAGCAGCTTGGAAGTAGCGGGGCCCTACAATGAGCAGTTCTTC.

This rearrangement joins TRBV5-3 to TRBJ1-5, with TRBD1 matching over 9 bases. TRBV5-3 is an open reading frame, and its role is uncertain. CDR3 length: 14 residues. V was pared by 7 bases and J by 2 bases, with 4 bases of the junction left unmatched. The CDR3, as DNA: TGTGCCAGACCACAGGGGGCCTGCAATCAGCCCCAGCATTTT. Translation gives CARPQGACNQPQHF.

This clone was seen just once. This chain joins TRBV5-1 and TRBJ2-1; 7 positions agree with TRBD2. There are 16 residues in the CDR3. V shed 0 bases, J shed 4 bases, and the junction held 7 bases outside the gene matches. The germline V gene has CDR1 SGHRS and CDR2 YFSETQ. CDR3 region: CASSLEVQRGYNEQFF. In DNA form, the CDR3 reads TGCGCCAGCAGCTTGGAAGTCCAGCGGGGATACAATGAGCAGTTCTTC.

The chain joins TRBV2 to TRBJ1-5; TRBD1 aligns across 8 bases. V lost 5 bases to trimming and J lost 4 bases; unmatched junction nucleotides: 7. CDR1 and CDR2 (germline): SNHLY, FYNNEI. The CDR3 covers 15 residues. The chain's CDR3 is CASSLQGGRNQPQHF. CDR3 sequence (DNA): TGTGCCAGCAGTTTACAGGGGGGACGAAATCAGCCCCAGCATTTT.

The rearrangement links TRBV12-3 or TRBV12-4 to TRBJ1-2, with a possible D match to TRBD1 (6 bases). The germline V and J ends were trimmed by 6 bases and 5 bases, with 13 bases remaining between them. There are 13 residues in the CDR3. As DNA, the CDR3 is TGTGCCAGCAGCCCTGGGACAATTTATGGCTACACCTTC. Protein product: CASSPGTIYGYTF.